Listed here are 2 T cell receptor beta chains from one sample, sequenced in a study of graft-versus-host responses after intestinal transplantation. Repertoires were generated with immunoSEQ multiplex PCR, while TCRdb's copy carries only in-frame clones and drops some. The data show tens of thousands of clones, approximately 88% seen once. Investigators treated the graft tissue so that it released intraepithelial and lamina propria lymphocytes. The specimen comprised ileum tissue, sampled around 350 days after transplant. The receptor set was obtained from a human patient who received an intestinal transplant, so some T cells may come from the graft donor.

The J gene is TRBJ1-4, the V gene TRBV6-5; D remains unclear. The CDR3 covers 15 residues. Germline CDR1 MNHEY, CDR2 SVGAGI. The V gene lost 0 bases and the J gene lost 5 bases, with 10 bases spanning the gap. This CDR3 is CASSYSTQLNEKLFF. For the CDR3, the DNA is TGTGCCAGCAGTTACTCGACACAGCTCAATGAAAAACTGTTTTTT.

This sequence joins TRBV4-2 and TRBJ2-1, with 11 bases fitting TRBD2. Germline V gives CDR1 LGHNA, CDR2 YNFKEQ. J gave up 2 bases and V 3 bases, and 12 bases lay outside the gene matches. There are 19 residues in the CDR3. The CDR3 is CASSQPLAGAHTTYNEQFF. The CDR3 DNA is TGTGCCAGCAGCCAGCCACTAGCGGGAGCTCATACAACCTACAATGAGCAGTTCTTC.